This TCR beta chain was identified in a study of cytomegalovirus exposure and HLA in healthy donors. Only one count was recorded for this clone. What it binds is unknown. Study conclusions and caveats: Across all donors, roughly uniform sequencing depth was an assumption of the presence/absence analyses. The study carried out a later analysis of TCR beta sequences. It associated around 17,000 of them with specific HLA alleles at a false discovery rate of 0.05.

The primer mix had 60 Vbeta and 13 Jbeta primers. Method: immunoSEQ multiplex PCR; TCRdb's copy keeps in-frame clones and lacks some. This sample has 150,000 to 200,000 clones; 80% to 90% occur once, and the top ten carry about 2%. The TCR sequence derives from a man between 18 and 35 years old in good health and CMV-seropositive. Sequenced material: PBMCs.

CDR3 nucleotides: TGTGCCAGCATCTCCGATGGACAGGGGTATTCACCCCTCCACTTT. The encoded protein is CASISDGQGYSPLHF. The chain carries TRBV2 and TRBJ1-6, with 9 nucleotides matching TRBD1. Germline CDR1 reads SNHLY; CDR2 reads FYNNEI. V shed 7 bases, J shed 8 bases, and the junction held 9 bases outside the gene matches. The CDR3 extends over 15 amino acids. The whole variable domain, filled in from reference TRBV2 and TRBJ1-6, reads EPEVTQTPSHQVTQMGQEVILRCVPISNHLYFYWYRQILGQKVEFLVSFYNNEISEKSEIFDDQFSVERPDGSNFTLKIRSTKLEDSAMYFCASISDGQGYSPLHFGNGTRLTVT.